The rows below give T cell receptor beta chains drawn from one sample of a study of T cell responses to AZD1222 COVID-19 vaccine. Sequenced by immunoSEQ multiplex PCR; TCRdb stores in-frame clones only, minus some. The sample holds about 130,000 clones; around 90% are singletons and the top ten take 1.9%. The sequencing here drew on peripheral blood, taken on day 0 of AZD1222 vaccination. The receptors here all came from an adult in good health. Each CDR3 is given with its conserved first and last residue. A D gene is named only where the DNA matches it firmly. Some rows mark clone size as missing; the rest say once, few, many or name a class of expanded clone.

v_call	clone_size	j_call	d_call	cdr3_aa	cdr3_nt
TRBV5-1	.	TRBJ1-2	.	CASSPAPARGYTF	TGCGCCAGCAGCCCGGCCCCGGCTAGGGGCTACACCTTC
TRBV6-5	.	TRBJ1-6	.	CASSRPRDTLHF	TGTGCCAGCAGCCGACCCCGGGACACCCTCCACTTT
TRBV19	.	TRBJ1-2	.	CASSITVGHGYTF	TGTGCCAGTAGTATAACCGTAGGTCATGGCTACACCTTC
TRBV6-5	.	TRBJ1-6	.	CASSGGDSPLHF	TGTGCCAGCAGCGGGGGCGATTCACCCCTCCACTTT
TRBV6-6	.	TRBJ1-1	.	CASTPPGIMNTEAFF	TGTGCCAGCACCCCGCCGGGCATCATGAACACTGAAGCTTTCTTT
TRBV19	few	TRBJ1-4	.	CASRVSNEKLFF	TGTGCCAGCCGGGTCTCTAATGAAAAACTGTTTTTT
TRBV25-1	.	TRBJ1-4	.	CASKGVGGNEKLFF	TGTGCCAGCAAAGGCGTAGGGGGTAATGAAAAACTGTTTTTT
TRBV9	.	TRBJ1-1	.	CASSVGTVGTEAFF	TGTGCCAGCAGCGTAGGGACGGTGGGCACTGAAGCTTTCTTT
TRBV5-4	once	TRBJ1-3	.	CASSLVGRDNGNTIYF	TGTGCCAGCAGCTTGGTGGGGAGGGATAATGGAAACACCATATATTTT
TRBV6-5	once	TRBJ2-7	.	CASTPGHPYEQYF	TGTGCCAGCACTCCGGGTCACCCCTACGAGCAGTACTTC
TRBV5-4	.	TRBJ1-2	TRBD1	CASSPQGQTGSGYGYTF	TGTGCCAGCAGCCCACAGGGACAGACAGGATCGGGCTATGGCTACACCTTC
TRBV29-1	once	TRBJ2-1	.	CSVVKGPAYEQFF	TGCAGCGTTGTTAAGGGACCCGCCTATGAGCAGTTCTTC